This is a list of T cell receptor beta chains from one sample in a study of OX40 agonist ivuxolimab in advanced cancers. The protocol was immunoSEQ multiplex PCR, while the TCRdb copy is restricted to in-frame clones and leaves out a portion. This table has roughly 25,000 clones, about 70% appearing once. This material consisted of CD4+ or CD8+ T cells sorted from blood, taken in a trial of the OX40 agonist ivuxolimab. These receptors all come from an adult with an advanced solid tumor such as melanoma, head and neck, liver or kidney cancer. Both conserved end residues are part of each CDR3. A D gene is named only where the DNA matches it firmly. The size field is filled for only some rows; it gives once, few, many or a size class.

j_gene | abundance | d_gene | v_gene | CDR3aa | CDR3nt
TRBJ2-3 | - | TRBD2 | TRBV2 | CASSEVIVGGSTDTQYF | TGTGCCAGCAGTGAAGTGATTGTGGGAGGGAGCACAGATACGCAGTATTTT
TRBJ1-3 | - | - | TRBV19 | CASSWAAENTIYF | TGTGCCAGTAGTTGGGCGGCAGAAAACACCATATATTTT
TRBJ2-5 | - | TRBD1 | TRBV7-9 | CASSSDRGQETQYF | TGTGCCAGCAGCTCCGACAGGGGCCAAGAGACCCAGTACTTC
TRBJ2-7 | - | TRBD1 | TRBV6-5 | CASSRGQGEQYF | TGTGCCAGCAGTCGCGGACAGGGCGAGCAGTACTTC
TRBJ2-7 | - | - | TRBV6-5 | CASSYSKGGGNEQYF | TGTGCCAGCAGTTACTCGAAGGGAGGGGGCAACGAGCAGTACTTC
TRBJ1-2 | - | - | TRBV27 | CASSLSAGETNYGYTF | TGTGCCAGCAGTTTATCGGCAGGCGAGACTAACTATGGCTACACCTTC
TRBJ2-1 | - | - | TRBV2 | CASSGGKQVVLYNEQFF | TGTGCCAGCAGTGGGGGAAAACAGGTGGTGCTCTACAATGAGCAGTTCTTC
TRBJ2-1 | medium-sized | TRBD2 | TRBV7-9 | CASSLVGRGGTYNEQFF | TGTGCCAGCAGCTTAGTCGGTCGGGGGGGAACCTACAATGAGCAGTTCTTC
TRBJ2-1 | few | - | TRBV30 | CAWSVGQAPYNEQFF | TGTGCCTGGAGTGTGGGGCAAGCGCCCTACAATGAGCAGTTCTTC
TRBJ1-1 | few | TRBD1 | TRBV7-9 | CASSKRGDSRTEAFF | TGTGCCAGCAGCAAGAGAGGGGACAGCCGCACTGAAGCTTTCTTT
TRBJ1-3 | - | TRBD1 | TRBV5-1 | CASSTGTGGNTIYF | TGCGCCAGCAGCACCGGGACAGGGGGAAACACCATATATTTT
TRBJ1-1 | - | TRBD1 | TRBV5-5 | CASSIRQGALGEAFF | TGTGCCAGCAGCATAAGACAGGGAGCGCTCGGCGAAGCTTTCTTT
TRBJ2-7 | - | - | TRBV4-3 | CASSRGGGEQYF | TGCGCCAGCAGCCGAGGGGGTGGCGAGCAGTACTTC
TRBJ1-1 | - | - | TRBV4-1 | CASSQDFREGYTEAFF | TGCGCCAGCAGCCAAGATTTCCGCGAGGGATACACTGAAGCTTTCTTT
TRBJ2-6 | - | - | TRBV15 | CATSREPVGVNSGANVLTF | TGTGCCACCAGCAGGGAACCGGTAGGGGTAAACTCTGGGGCCAACGTCCTGACTTTC
TRBJ2-7 | - | - | TRBV27 | CASGYEQYF | TGTGCCAGCGGATACGAGCAGTACTTC
TRBJ2-1 | - | - | TRBV7-2 | CASSLTMLGNEQFF | TGTGCCAGCAGCTTAACCATGTTAGGGAATGAGCAGTTCTTC
TRBJ1-2 | few | - | TRBV10-3 | CAIRGTEVGGYTF | TGTGCCATCAGGGGAACAGAGGTGGGCGGCTACACCTTC
TRBJ1-4 | medium-sized | TRBD1 | TRBV6-6 | CASRDDRVANEKLFF | TGTGCCAGCAGGGACGACAGGGTTGCTAATGAAAAACTGTTTTTT
TRBJ1-2 | - | - | TRBV6-1 | CAARLGYGYTF | TGTGCCGCGCGGCTGGGGTATGGCTACACCTTC
TRBJ2-1 | - | - | TRBV19 | CASSIEAWTPYNEQFF | TGTGCCAGTAGTATAGAGGCGTGGACACCTTACAATGAGCAGTTCTTC
TRBJ2-2 | medium-sized | TRBD2 | TRBV27 | CASSFGLAGDSTGELFF | TGTGCCAGCAGTTTCGGGTTAGCGGGGGATTCCACCGGGGAGCTGTTTTTT
TRBJ2-7 | - | - | TRBV10-2 | CASSESRRNPTYEQYF | TGCGCCAGCAGTGAGTCGAGGAGGAACCCCACCTACGAGCAGTACTTC
TRBJ1-2 | few | - | TRBV6-1 | CASSSWGEGEGGYTF | TGTGCCAGCTCCTCCTGGGGCGAGGGGGAGGGAGGCTACACCTTC
TRBJ2-5 | - | TRBD2 | TRBV4-3 | CASSQDGEGIQETQYF | TGCGCCAGCAGCCAAGATGGGGAGGGAATTCAAGAGACCCAGTACTTC
TRBJ2-3 | - | - | TRBV7-6 | CASSPDPLGTSTDTQYF | TGTGCCAGCAGCCCCGACCCTCTGGGGACTAGCACAGATACGCAGTATTTT
TRBJ2-4 | - | - | TRBV6-5 | CASSAEIAKNIQYF | TGTGCCAGCAGCGCTGAAATAGCCAAAAACATTCAGTACTTC
TRBJ1-1 | - | - | TRBV4-3 | CAAGAQGEAFF | TGCGCCGCGGGGGCGCAGGGTGAAGCTTTCTTT
TRBJ2-3 | once | TRBD2 | TRBV28 | CASSSTSGPTDTQYF | TGTGCCAGCAGCTCGACTAGCGGCCCCACAGATACGCAGTATTTT